In its sample, the clone carrying this T cell receptor beta chain was seen once. Its antigen is unknown. Described time point: baseline pretreatment blood. Noted treatment: 15 Gy SBRT to primary tumor, nephrectomy 4 weeks later. Serial blood draws occurred at baseline and 2 and 4 weeks post-SBRT. This renal cell carcinoma was of the clear cell type. Only in-frame clones appear in the TCRdb table, and some are missing; sequencing was by immunoSEQ multiplex PCR. The sample records approximately 150,000 clones, 88% being singletons. The sample originates from a study of radiation and T cells in renal cell carcinoma. About the research overall: Nephrectomy followed 15 Gy stereotactic body radiation by 4 weeks. Overall study findings and caveats: Baseline intratumoral clonotype presence is unknown without pretreatment biopsies.

This specimen was blood, taken from a patient whose treatment included radiotherapy and nephrectomy. This receptor was obtained from a woman in her 70s with renal cell carcinoma.

CDR3 region: CASSQGLGGRNEQFF. The CDR3 DNA sequence: TGCGCCAGCAGCCAAGGTCTGGGGGGGCGGAATGAGCAGTTCTTC. The J gene is TRBJ2-1, the V gene TRBV4-3; D perhaps matches TRBD2 (7 bases). Germline CDR1 reads LGHNA; CDR2 reads YSLEER. The CDR3 is 15 amino acids. V lost 1 base and J 7 bases, leaving 14 bases between the germline ends.